This record looks at one T cell receptor beta chain sequence and its context. The antigen is unknown. The V gene's germline CDR1 is PRHDT and CDR2 FYEKMQ (reference sequence). The CDR3 is 16 residues long. Trimming removed 1 base from V and 6 bases from J, with 19 bases in between. Naive CD8 cells lacked CD45RO, underwent positive selection for CCR7 and left out terminally differentiated effector memory CD45RA+ cells. This specimen comes from a study of shared clonotypes between healthy human individuals. Study conclusions and caveats: Despite large depth, rarefaction showed incomplete sorted-subset sequencing. Shared clonotypes: 4.5% to 6.5% naive CD4, around 3.4% naive CD8, 2.3% memory CD4, over 0.3% memory CD8.

The table came from immunoSEQ multiplex PCR; TCRdb's copy has only in-frame clones and leaves some out. The table shows 660,000 or so clones, with 96% occurring only once. Source material: naive CD8+ T cells sorted from blood. The rearrangement uses TRBV13 and TRBJ2-7; D perhaps matches TRBD2 (6 bases). The TCR sequence derives from a woman aged 25 to 39 in good health. The CDR3 spells CASSLVGDSLWSEQYF. CDR3 nucleotide sequence: TGTGCCAGCAGCTTAGTAGGGGACTCCCTGTGGAGCGAGCAGTACTTC.